One and the same sample provided the 14 T cell receptor beta chains below, sequenced in a study of beta chain features in type 1 diabetes. Findings and caveats of the study: Moderate yet significant TCRB CDR3 shortening was seen in Type 1 diabetes patients in all four CD4+ subsets.

These TCRs' antigens remain unknown. Since all of the isolated RNA was reverse transcribed, expressed TCRB transcripts were what got sequenced. Libraries were prepared by immunoSEQ multiplex PCR; TCRdb keeps only in-frame clonotypes and omits some of them. The repertoire holds about 370,000 clones, 9.6% seen once, with 0.55% to 0.75% in the top ten. Sequencing used central memory CD4+ T cells from blood. The source is a man in his thirties or forties with type 1 diabetes.

This chain uses TRBV2 with TRBJ2-5; D not certain. V lost 6 bases and J lost 0, with 11 bases in between. CDR1 and CDR2 (germline): SNHLY, FYNNEI. The CDR3 loop spans 14 amino acids. The CDR3 nucleotides are TGTGCCAGCAGCTCACAGCAGTACCAAGAGACCCAGTACTTC. Its translation is CASSSQQYQETQYF.

J is TRBJ1-5 and V is TRBV30; 7 bases are shared with TRBD1. Germline trimming cut 4 bases from V and 3 bases from J; bases unmatched to any gene: 6. Germline assignment: CDR1 GTSNPN and CDR2 SVGIG (reference sequence). There are 14 residues in the CDR3. The CDR3 sequence is CAWKSTGTNQPQHF. CDR3 DNA: TGTGCCTGGAAATCGACAGGGACCAATCAGCCCCAGCATTTT.

CDR3 DNA sequence: TGTGCCTGGAGTTGGGAAAACATTCAGTACTTC. It specifies CAWSWENIQYF. The chain employs TRBV30 and TRBJ2-4; D unclear. The CDR3 loop spans 11 amino acids. V was clipped by 2 bases and J by 5 bases, with 4 bases between them. Germline assignment: CDR1 GTSNPN and CDR2 SVGIG (reference sequence).

This clone was found a few times. The V and J genes are TRBV6-6 and TRBJ2-5; TRBD1 aligns across 8 bases. Germline-derived CDR1 and CDR2 are MNHNY and SVGAGI (reference sequence). This CDR3 contains 14 residues. The V and J ends lost 8 bases and 5 bases, in that order; junction bases with no gene match: 10. The CDR3 protein is CASLRGQGAETQYF. The CDR3 nucleotides are TGTGCCAGCCTTAGGGGGCAGGGGGCCGAGACCCAGTACTTC.

This clone has only a few counts. A junction end diverges from the germline sequence, so it may reflect a read error. V gene TRBV10-3 combines with J gene TRBJ2-3; D is uncertain. The CDR3 loop spans 14 amino acids. Germline loops: CDR1 ENHRY, CDR2 SYGVKD. In DNA, the CDR3 is TGTGCCAGCAGTGCCCGGGTCCACACAGATACGCAGTATTTT. This gives the protein CASSARVHTDTQYF.

This clone has more than one count but fewer than ten. The chain employs TRBV7-2 and TRBJ1-2; 8 positions agree with TRBD1. CDR1 SGHTA and CDR2 FQGNSA come from the germline V gene. The CDR3 runs 14 residues. J was trimmed by 8 bases and V by 1 base; bases with no gene match: 6. Here the CDR3 DNA reads TGTGCCAGCAGCTTAGAGTCAGGGGGCCCAGGCTACACCTTC. Protein sequence: CASSLESGGPGYTF.

This chain joins TRBV10-3 and TRBJ2-2; tentatively, D is TRBD1 (6 bases). The CDR3 totals 14 residues. Trimming took 7 bases from V and 1 from J, leaving 10 bases between them. Germline V gene lookup returns CDR1 ENHRY and CDR2 SYGVKD. For the CDR3, the DNA is TGTGCCATCACTGGACAGCTGAACACCGGGGAGCTGTTTTTT. Protein product: CAITGQLNTGELFF.

In its sample, this clone was seen a few times. This chain uses TRBV5-4 with TRBJ2-2; possibly TRBD1 or TRBD2 for D (5 bases each). The CDR3 has 18 amino acids. V was pared by 4 bases and J by 3 bases, with 22 bases between. CDR1 and CDR2 (germline): SGHNT, YYREEE (reference sequence). The DNA for the CDR3 is TGTGCCAGCAGCCCCTCGGGGCTAGGGACGGAGGACACCGGGGAGCTGTTTTTT. Translating it yields CASSPSGLGTEDTGELFF.

This clone has a handful of counts. The chain has TRBV20-1 and TRBJ2-1; tentative D call: TRBD1 (5 bases). The CDR3 spans 11 residues. Trimming removed 5 bases from V and 13 bases from J, with 15 bases in between. The germline V gene encodes CDR1 DFQATT and CDR2 SNEGSKA (reference sequence). The CDR3 region has the DNA TGCAGTGCTCGAGCAGGGTCCGGACAGTTCTTC. Translation: CSARAGSGQFF.

This chain links TRBV27 with TRBJ2-2, with no clear D. This CDR3 comprises 17 residues. With 5 bases removed from V and 7 bases from J, the gap between germline ends came to 23 bases. CDR1 is MNHEY, CDR2 SMNVEV, per germline (reference sequence). In nucleotides, the CDR3 is TGTGCCAGCAGTCTGCTCGGATCCACTACGTCGGGCGGGGAGCTGTTTTTT. Residues: CASSLLGSTTSGGELFF.

This chain links TRBV5-1 with TRBJ2-3; TRBD2 matches at 14 bases. The CDR3 length is 16 residues. V trimming: 4 bases; J trimming: 6 bases; junction bases outside the gene matches: 7. CDR1 SGHRS and CDR2 YFSETQ come from the germline V gene. The CDR3 sequence is CASSPMGLAGADTQYF. Here the CDR3 DNA reads TGCGCCAGCAGCCCTATGGGACTAGCGGGAGCGGATACGCAGTATTTT.

The V call is TRBV4-3, the J call TRBJ2-6; D ambiguous. CDR1 and CDR2 (germline): LGHNA, YSLEER. Between the trimmed V and J ends, which lost 0 bases and 0 bases, there was a span of 15 bases. The CDR3 is made up of 19 amino acids. The CDR3 region is CASSQDVKSPFSGANVLTF. The CDR3, as DNA: TGCGCCAGCAGCCAAGATGTAAAGTCTCCCTTCTCTGGGGCCAACGTCCTGACTTTC.

The chain joins TRBV7-8 to TRBJ1-2; possibly TRBD1 for D (6 bases). The CDR3 spans 16 residues. With 1 base removed from V and 1 base from J, the gap between germline ends came to 13 bases. Per the germline V gene, CDR1 is SGHVS and CDR2 is FQNEAQ. The CDR3 spells CASSLVRGARNYGYTF. In DNA, the CDR3 is TGTGCCAGCAGCTTAGTACGGGGGGCTCGTAACTATGGCTACACCTTC.

The chain uses TRBV7-2 and TRBJ2-5; unclear D gene. V was trimmed by 1 base and J by 4 bases, leaving 7 bases between them. Germline CDR1 reads SGHTA; CDR2 reads FQGNSA. There are 13 residues in the CDR3. The CDR3 protein is CASSLELGETQYF. CDR3 in DNA: TGTGCCAGCAGCTTAGAACTCGGAGAGACCCAGTACTTC.